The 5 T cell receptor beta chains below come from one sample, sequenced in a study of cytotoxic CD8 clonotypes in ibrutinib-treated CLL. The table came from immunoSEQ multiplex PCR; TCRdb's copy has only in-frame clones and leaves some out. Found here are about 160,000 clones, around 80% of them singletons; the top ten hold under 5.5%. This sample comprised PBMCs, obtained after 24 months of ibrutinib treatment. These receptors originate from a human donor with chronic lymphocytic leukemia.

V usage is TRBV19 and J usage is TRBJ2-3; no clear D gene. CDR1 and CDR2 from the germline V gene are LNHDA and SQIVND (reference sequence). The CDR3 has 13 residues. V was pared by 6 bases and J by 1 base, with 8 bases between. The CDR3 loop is CASSTIRTDTQYF. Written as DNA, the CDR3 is TGTGCCAGTAGCACGATCCGCACAGATACGCAGTATTTT.

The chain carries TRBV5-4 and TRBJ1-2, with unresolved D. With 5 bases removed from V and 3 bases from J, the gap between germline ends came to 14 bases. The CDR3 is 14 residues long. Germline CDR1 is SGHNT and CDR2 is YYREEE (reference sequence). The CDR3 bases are TGTGCCAGCAGGAGATTGGGAAGAGACTATGGCTACACCTTC. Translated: CASRRLGRDYGYTF.

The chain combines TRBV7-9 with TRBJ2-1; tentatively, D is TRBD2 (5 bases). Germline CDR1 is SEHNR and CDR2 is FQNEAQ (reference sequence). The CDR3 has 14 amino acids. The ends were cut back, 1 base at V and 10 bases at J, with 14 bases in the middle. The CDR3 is CASSLEAFSGEQFF. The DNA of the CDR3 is TGTGCCAGCAGCTTAGAAGCTTTCAGCGGAGAGCAGTTCTTC.

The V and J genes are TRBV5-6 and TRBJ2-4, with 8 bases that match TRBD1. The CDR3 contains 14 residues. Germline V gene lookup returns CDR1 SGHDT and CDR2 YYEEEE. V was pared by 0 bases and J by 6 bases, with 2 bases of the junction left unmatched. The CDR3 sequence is CASSLADRGNIQYF. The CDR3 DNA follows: TGTGCCAGCAGCTTGGCCGACAGGGGAAACATTCAGTACTTC. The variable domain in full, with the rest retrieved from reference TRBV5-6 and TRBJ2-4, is DAGVTQSPTHLIKTRGQQVTLRCSPKSGHDTVSWYQQALGQGPQFIFQYYEEEERQRGNFPDRFSGHQFPNYSSELNVNALLLGDSALYLCASSLADRGNIQYFGAGTRLSVL.

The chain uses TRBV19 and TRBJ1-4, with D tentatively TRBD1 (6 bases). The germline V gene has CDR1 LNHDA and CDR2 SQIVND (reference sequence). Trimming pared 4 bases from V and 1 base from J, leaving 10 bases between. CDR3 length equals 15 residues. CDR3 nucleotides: TGTGCCAGTAGTACTGGACAGAGAACTAATGAAAAACTGTTTTTT. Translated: CASSTGQRTNEKLFF. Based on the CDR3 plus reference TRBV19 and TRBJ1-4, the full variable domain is DGGITQSPKYLFRKEGQNVTLSCEQNLNHDAMYWYRQDPGQGLRLIYYSQIVNDFQKGDIAEGYSVSREKKESFPLTVTSAQKNPTAFYLCASSTGQRTNEKLFFGSGTQLSVL.